The clone carrying this T cell receptor beta chain showed up just a few times. Its antigen is not known. The sample belongs to a study of response to subunit inactivated influenza vaccine. TCRdb called the RT-PCR reads again in MiXCR, with one record for every CDR3 protein. The sample shows roughly 700,000 distinct CDR3 sequences, approximately 15% of them seen only once. Whole-study results and caveats: Each seasonal influenza vaccination recruits few new T cells, the authors suggested.

The V and J ends lost 2 bases and 2 bases respectively, with 14 bases between them. CDR3 size: 15 residues. CDR1 DFQATT and CDR2 SNEGSKA come from the germline V gene (reference sequence). The sequencing used PBMCs from blood, collected roughly 15 days before vaccination. This TCR derives from a man aged 45-60 years who received an inactivated influenza vaccine. The chain carries TRBV20-1 and TRBJ2-3; D gene ambiguous. In DNA, the CDR3 is TGCAGTGCTAGATTGGGAACAACCACCACAGATACGCAGTATTTT. Translated: CSARLGTTTTDTQYF.